Here is one T cell receptor (beta chain) with its context. Its specificity is unknown. This CDR3 has 15 amino acids. Germline CDR1 reads MGHRA; CDR2 reads YSYEKL. Deletions cut 0 bases from V and 3 bases from J, with 12 bases between. Several immunoSEQ 96-well plates shared each subset's DNA, each plate a replicate. The repertoire was sequenced with immunoSEQ multiplex PCR; TCRdb's copy has only in-frame clones and lacks some. The top ten hold around 2% of the sample, which has some 660,000 clones, 60% to 75% seen once. The sample belongs to a study of shared clonotypes between healthy human individuals. Study-level results: Memory subsets generally showed smaller estimated richness than naive subsets did.

This chain joins TRBV4-1 and TRBJ2-7, with D possibly being TRBD1 or TRBD2 (5 bases each). The origin of this receptor is a woman between 25 and 40 years old in good health. Specimen: memory CD4+ T cells sorted from blood. The subset denotes: CD45RA-negative fraction. The DNA of the CDR3 is TGCGCCAGCAGCCAAGAGCGACTGGGGGACTACGAGCAGTACTTC. Protein sequence: CASSQERLGDYEQYF.